The 15 T cell receptor beta chains listed next were all sequenced from one sample in a study of T cells in Graves' hyperthyroidism and ophthalmopathy. RNA transcripts yielded amplified TCR beta CDR3 regions. Carried out on the TCR CDR3, a first-round RT-PCR used the HTBI primer set. TCRdb passed the multiplex PCR reads through MiXCR, listing each CDR3 protein once. The repertoire includes about 640,000 distinct CDR3 sequences, around 20% of them detected once, and around a third sits in the top ten. The sample taken for sequencing was blood. The receptor source for this set is a man aged 25 to 40 with Graves' ophthalmopathy.

This clonotype was recorded at least ten times. The chain links TRBV28 to TRBJ2-3; 8 bases fit TRBD2. Germline values: CDR1 MDHEN, CDR2 SYDVKM. The CDR3 has 15 amino acids. V was pared by 3 bases and J by 0 bases, with 2 bases of the junction left unmatched. CDR3 DNA: TGTGCCAGCAGTTTGCCTAGCGGGAGCACAGATACGCAGTATTTT. Encoded protein: CASSLPSGSTDTQYF.

The chain is built from TRBV20-1 and TRBJ2-1; 12 nucleotides align to TRBD2. V lost 5 bases, J lost 2 bases, and 4 bases stayed unmatched. This CDR3 contains 15 residues. CDR1 and CDR2 (germline): DFQATT, SNEGSKA (reference sequence). CDR3 nucleotide sequence: TGCAGTGCTGAGCTAGCGGGAGGGCCCTACAATGAGCAGTTCTTC. Translated: CSAELAGGPYNEQFF.

The genes are TRBV6-1 and TRBJ2-1; 8 bases are shared with TRBD1. Germline CDR1 MNHNS, CDR2 SASEGT. The V and J ends lost 5 bases and 0 bases, in that order; junction bases with no gene match: 3. The CDR3 has 15 amino acids. CDR3 region: CASSWGQVSYNEQFF. DNA for the CDR3: TGTGCCAGCAGTTGGGGACAGGTCTCCTACAATGAGCAGTTCTTC.

The table lists this clonotype with a count of one. The rearrangement links TRBV10-2 to TRBJ2-7, with 7 positions matching TRBD1. V shed 2 bases and J 0 bases; nucleotides not matched to a gene: 7. The germline V gene has CDR1 WSHSY and CDR2 SAAADI. The CDR3 totals 16 residues. The CDR3 nucleotides are TGCGCCAGCAGTGAGAGGGTAACAGGGGTCTCCTACGAGCAGTACTTC. This gives the protein CASSERVTGVSYEQYF.

This clonotype is a singleton in its sample. V gene TRBV27 combines with J gene TRBJ2-1; D possibly corresponds to TRBD1 (5 bases). This CDR3 region has 15 residues. In germline, CDR1 is MNHEY, CDR2 SMNVEV (reference sequence). The germline V and J ends were trimmed by 2 bases and 6 bases, with 14 bases remaining between them. CDR3 nucleotide sequence: TGTGCCAGCAGTTTAGGGGCCCCTATGTTCAATGAGCAGTTCTTC. This encodes CASSLGAPMFNEQFF.

This rearrangement joins TRBV29-1 to TRBJ2-2, with D possibly TRBD2 on 6 matching bases. V lost 4 bases and J 2 bases, leaving 17 bases between the germline ends. The V gene's germline CDR1 is SQVTM and CDR2 ANQGSEA. There are 16 residues in the CDR3. This chain's CDR3 is CSVGQGGSENTGELFF. The CDR3 DNA sequence: TGCAGCGTTGGGCAGGGAGGTAGCGAAAACACCGGGGAGCTGTTTTTT.

In the case of this clonotype: Since no conserved phenylalanine or tryptophan closes the CDR3, a read error is the likely cause. The chain combines TRBV12-3 or TRBV12-4 with TRBJ1-2, with 7 bases fitting TRBD1. There are 16 residues in the CDR3. Unmatched junction bases numbered 18, after V lost 6 bases and J lost 8 bases. The CDR3 sequence: CASSLLGATGNRGYTL. The DNA for the CDR3 is TGTGCCAGCAGCCTGTTGGGGGCGACAGGGAATCGGGGCTACACCCTC.

This clonotype was seen many times. The chain carries TRBV20-1 and TRBJ2-7; 7 bases are a match to TRBD2. This CDR3 comprises 15 residues. V was clipped by 5 bases and J by 3 bases; unmatched bases: 13. CDR1 is DFQATT and CDR2 is SNEGSKA in the germline V gene (reference sequence). The CDR3 sequence: CSAQYRAGMYYEQYF. For the CDR3, the DNA is TGCAGTGCTCAATACCGAGCGGGAATGTACTACGAGCAGTACTTC.

This clonotype was found many times. The J gene is TRBJ2-7, the V gene TRBV2, with D possibly being TRBD2 (5 bases). CDR1 SNHLY and CDR2 FYNNEI come from the germline V gene. V was cut by 4 bases and J by 4 bases, with 14 bases left in between. This CDR3 comprises 14 residues. The CDR3 spells CASSADPPGYEQYF. The CDR3 DNA reads TGTGCCAGCAGTGCTGATCCCCCGGGATACGAGCAGTACTTC.

This clonotype was counted many times. V is TRBV28 and J is TRBJ2-1; 13 nucleotides match TRBD2. V gave up 3 bases and J gave up 6 bases; unmatched junction bases: 5. Germline V gives CDR1 MDHEN, CDR2 SYDVKM. CDR3 length equals 16 residues. The CDR3 spells CASSLGTSGTPNEQFF. CDR3 DNA: TGTGCCAGCAGTTTGGGGACTAGCGGGACGCCCAATGAGCAGTTCTTC.

The rearrangement joins TRBV15 to TRBJ1-6, with 7 bases matching TRBD1. This CDR3 has 15 residues. Germline CDR1 LNHNV, CDR2 YYDKDF (reference sequence). Trimming at V came to 1 base and at J to 7 bases, leaving 4 bases not matched to a gene. CDR3 amino acids: CATSRVGRGNSPLHF. In DNA form, the CDR3 reads TGTGCCACCAGCAGAGTTGGCAGGGGGAATTCACCCCTCCACTTT.

This clonotype appeared many times. The V gene is TRBV11-2, the J gene TRBJ1-1; D not resolved. The V and J ends lost 0 bases and 5 bases respectively, with 4 bases between them. CDR1 is SGHAT and CDR2 is FQNNGV in the germline V gene. The CDR3 covers 12 residues. The CDR3 DNA reads as TGTGCCAGCAGCTTAGATAGAACTGAAGCTTTCTTT. It encodes CASSLDRTEAFF.

In its sample, this clonotype was seen a few times. The J gene is TRBJ1-6, the V gene TRBV12-3 or TRBV12-4, with TRBD1 as a possible D gene (5 bases). V gave up 2 bases and J gave up 10 bases, with 18 bases separating them. The CDR3 spans 16 residues. The CDR3 bases are TGTGCCAGCAGTTTAACGCCCGGAGGGACTGGATCACCCCTCCACTTT. Protein sequence: CASSLTPGGTGSPLHF.

For the CDR3, the DNA is TGTGCCAGCTCGTGGGACAGGGGAGGAACTAATGAAAAACTGTTTTTT. Translating gives CASSWDRGGTNEKLFF. J is TRBJ1-4 and V is TRBV6-2 or TRBV6-3, with 10 nucleotides matching TRBD1. The CDR3 extends over 16 amino acids. J lost 1 base, V lost 8 bases, and 7 bases had no gene match. Germline CDR1 and CDR2: MNHEY and SVGEGT.

This clonotype has at least ten counts. Written as DNA, the CDR3 is TGTGCCAGCAGTGCCCGACAAGAGCAGTACTTC. Protein product: CASSARQEQYF. This chain joins TRBV2 and TRBJ2-7; D gene ambiguous. In germline, CDR1 is SNHLY, CDR2 FYNNEI. CDR3 size: 11 residues. Between the trimmed V and J ends, which lost 4 bases and 7 bases, there was a span of 8 bases.